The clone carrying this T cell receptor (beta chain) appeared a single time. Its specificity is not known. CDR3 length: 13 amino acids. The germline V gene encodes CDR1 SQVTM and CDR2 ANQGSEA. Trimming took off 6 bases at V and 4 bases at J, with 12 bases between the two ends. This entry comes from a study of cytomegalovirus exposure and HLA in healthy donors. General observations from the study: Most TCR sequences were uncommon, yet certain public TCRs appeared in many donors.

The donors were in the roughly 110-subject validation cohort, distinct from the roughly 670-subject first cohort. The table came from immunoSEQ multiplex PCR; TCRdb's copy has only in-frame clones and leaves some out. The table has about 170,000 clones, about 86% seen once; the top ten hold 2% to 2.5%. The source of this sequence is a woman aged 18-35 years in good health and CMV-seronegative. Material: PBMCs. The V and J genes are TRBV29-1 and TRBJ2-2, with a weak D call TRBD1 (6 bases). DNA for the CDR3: TGCAGCGTGGGTACAGGGCTCACCGGGGAGCTGTTTTTT. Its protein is CSVGTGLTGELFF.